One and the same sample provided the 10 T cell receptor beta chains below, sequenced in a study of memory CD4+ T cells and cytomegalovirus serostatus. The sort gate was single viable CD3+CD4+CD8-CD45RO+ cells for memory CD4+ T cells. Measured with immunoSEQ multiplex PCR; TCRdb has only the in-frame clones, and not every one. The table lists 30,000 to 40,000 clones, roughly 85% of them singletons. The sample consisted of memory CD4+ T cells from blood. The receptors were sampled from an adult in good health and CMV-seropositive.

This chain joins TRBV7-9 and TRBJ1-2, with D maybe TRBD1 (5 bases). Germline CDR1 is SEHNR and CDR2 is FQNEAQ (reference sequence). V gave up 0 bases and J gave up 4 bases, with 9 bases separating them. The CDR3 covers 14 residues. Here the CDR3 reads CASSLAQGIYGYTF. The CDR3, as DNA: TGTGCCAGCAGCTTAGCCCAGGGTATCTATGGCTACACCTTC.

The chain carries TRBV11-3 and TRBJ2-1; either TRBD1 or TRBD2 may fit D (6 bases each). The CDR3 has 16 residues. Looked up from germline, CDR1 is SGHNT and CDR2 is YENEEA. The V and J ends lost 0 bases and 5 bases respectively, with 14 bases between them. The DNA for the CDR3 is TGTGCCAGCAGCTTAGATATGGGGGGCTTACACAATGAGCAGTTCTTC. It codes for CASSLDMGGLHNEQFF. The whole variable domain, filled in from reference TRBV11-3 and TRBJ2-1, reads EAGVVQSPRYKIIEKKQPVAFWCNPISGHNTLYWYLQNLGQGPELLIRYENEEAVDDSQLPKDRFSAERLKGVDSTLKIQPAELGDSAVYLCASSLDMGGLHNEQFFGPGTRLTVL.

This clone was seen only once. The chain couples TRBV6-1 to TRBJ2-3; D not certain. The CDR3 runs 14 residues. V was trimmed by 8 bases and J by 4 bases, leaving 16 bases between them. Looked up from germline, CDR1 is MNHNS and CDR2 is SASEGT. The CDR3 is CASAKTSPPDTQYF. CDR3 nucleotide sequence: TGTGCCAGCGCCAAGACCAGCCCCCCAGATACGCAGTATTTT.

The chain combines TRBV19 with TRBJ1-2; D perhaps matches TRBD1 (6 bases). This CDR3 has 13 residues. Germline values: CDR1 LNHDA, CDR2 SQIVND (reference sequence). V was clipped by 3 bases and J by 6 bases, with 11 bases between them. The CDR3 protein is CASSIEGVNGYTF. The CDR3 DNA reads as TGTGCCAGTAGTATCGAGGGGGTTAATGGCTACACCTTC.

The chain links TRBV5-1 to TRBJ2-7; a weak D match, TRBD1 (6 bases). V lost 5 bases and J lost 3, with 9 bases in between. The CDR3 sequence is 12 residues long. Germline V CDR1 and CDR2: SGHRS, YFSETQ. The CDR3 here is CASRQDSYEQYF. The CDR3 nucleotides are TGCGCCAGCAGACAGGACAGCTACGAGCAGTACTTC.

This clone was seen a single time. J is TRBJ1-1 and V is TRBV6-5, with a tentative D call TRBD1 (5 bases). Deletions cut 5 bases from V and 1 base from J, with 11 bases between. The CDR3 loop spans 14 amino acids. In germline, CDR1 is MNHEY, CDR2 SVGAGI. Written as DNA, the CDR3 is TGTGCCAGCAGTACTAACAGGAAGAACACTGAAGCTTTCTTT. Translated: CASSTNRKNTEAFF.

The V gene is TRBV7-2, the J gene TRBJ2-7, with D perhaps matching TRBD1 (6 bases). Trimming left V 1 base short and J 1 base short, with 14 bases between. The CDR3 runs 16 residues. CDR1 and CDR2 (germline): SGHTA, FQGNSA. CDR3 coding DNA: TGTGCCAGCAGCTTAGTTTGGGGCGGACAGTCCTACGAGCAGTACTTC. Its translation: CASSLVWGGQSYEQYF.

This clone was detected once. The chain is built from TRBV11-2 and TRBJ1-1; tentatively, D is TRBD1 (6 bases). Germline CDR1 reads SGHAT; CDR2 reads FQNNGV. The V end lost 7 bases, the J end lost 0 bases, and 12 bases lay between the germline ends. The CDR3 contains 14 residues. CDR3 protein: CASNRGGMNTEAFF. Here the CDR3 DNA reads TGTGCCAGCAACCGAGGGGGGATGAACACTGAAGCTTTCTTT.

In this sample, this clone turned up once. The CDR3 bases are TGCAGCGTTTCCGTGGACAGGGCTCGGGAGACCCAGTACTTC. Translation: CSVSVDRARETQYF. The V call is TRBV29-1, the J call TRBJ2-5, with 8 bases lining up with TRBD1. CDR3 length: 14 amino acids. The germline gives CDR1 SQVTM, CDR2 ANQGSEA. V was clipped by 5 bases and J by 5 bases; unmatched bases: 10.

The chain employs TRBV7-3 and TRBJ1-1, with no clear D. Germline V CDR1 and CDR2: SGHTA, FQGTGA. The germline V and J ends were trimmed by 2 bases and 2 bases, with 6 bases remaining between them. This CDR3 contains 13 residues. CDR3 in DNA: TGTGCCAGCAGCTTATACTATAACACTGAAGCTTTCTTT. It is translated as CASSLYYNTEAFF.